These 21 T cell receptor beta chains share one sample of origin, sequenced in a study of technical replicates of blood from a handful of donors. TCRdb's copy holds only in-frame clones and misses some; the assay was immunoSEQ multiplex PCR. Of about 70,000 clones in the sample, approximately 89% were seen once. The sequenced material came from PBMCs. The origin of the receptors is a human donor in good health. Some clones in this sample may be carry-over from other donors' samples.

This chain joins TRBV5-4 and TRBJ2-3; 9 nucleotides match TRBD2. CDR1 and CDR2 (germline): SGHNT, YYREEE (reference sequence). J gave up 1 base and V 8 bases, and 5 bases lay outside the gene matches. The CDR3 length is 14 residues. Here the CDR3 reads CASAPSGGTDTQYF. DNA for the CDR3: TGTGCCAGTGCCCCTAGCGGGGGCACAGATACGCAGTATTTT.

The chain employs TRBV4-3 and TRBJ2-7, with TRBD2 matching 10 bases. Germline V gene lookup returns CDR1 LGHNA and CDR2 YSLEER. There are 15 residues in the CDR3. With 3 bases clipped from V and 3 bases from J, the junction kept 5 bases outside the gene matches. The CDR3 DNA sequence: TGCGCCAGCAGCCAGTTAGCGGGAGGCCTCTACGAGCAGTACTTC. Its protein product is CASSQLAGGLYEQYF.

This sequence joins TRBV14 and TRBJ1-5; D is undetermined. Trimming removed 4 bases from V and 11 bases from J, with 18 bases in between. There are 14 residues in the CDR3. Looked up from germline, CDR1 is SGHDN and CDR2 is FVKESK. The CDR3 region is CASSRAKREMSQHF. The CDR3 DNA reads TGTGCCAGCAGCCGAGCGAAGAGGGAGATGTCCCAGCATTTT.

DNA for the CDR3: TGCGCCAGCAGCCATCTAGATCTGCAGGGGGCAAGAGAGCAGTACTTC. Translation gives CASSHLDLQGAREQYF. V is TRBV4-1 and J is TRBJ2-7; TRBD1 agrees at 8 bases. The V and J ends lost 3 bases and 7 bases, in that order; junction bases with no gene match: 14. Germline-derived CDR1 and CDR2 are MGHRA and YSYEKL. This CDR3 is 16 amino acids long.

The CDR3, as DNA: TGTGCCAGAAGCTACGGGACAGGGGTGGGCTATGGCTACACCTTC. Amino acids: CARSYGTGVGYGYTF. The rearrangement links TRBV5-3 to TRBJ1-2; TRBD1 aligns across 10 bases. TRBV5-3 is designated an ORF whose function remains uncertain. V was clipped by 3 bases and J by 4 bases; unmatched bases: 6. The CDR3 has 15 amino acids.

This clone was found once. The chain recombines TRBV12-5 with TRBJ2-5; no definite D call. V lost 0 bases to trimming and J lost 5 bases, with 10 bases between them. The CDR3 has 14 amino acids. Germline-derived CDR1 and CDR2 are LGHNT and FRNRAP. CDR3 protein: CASGLVYNRETQYF. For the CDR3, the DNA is TGTGCTAGTGGTTTGGTATATAACCGGGAGACCCAGTACTTC.

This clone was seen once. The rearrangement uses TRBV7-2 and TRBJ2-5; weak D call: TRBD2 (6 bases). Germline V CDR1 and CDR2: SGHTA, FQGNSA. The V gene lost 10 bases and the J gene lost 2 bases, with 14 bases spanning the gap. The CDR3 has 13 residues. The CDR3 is CATLGGLQETQYF. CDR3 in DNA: TGTGCCACCCTCGGAGGGTTACAAGAGACCCAGTACTTC.

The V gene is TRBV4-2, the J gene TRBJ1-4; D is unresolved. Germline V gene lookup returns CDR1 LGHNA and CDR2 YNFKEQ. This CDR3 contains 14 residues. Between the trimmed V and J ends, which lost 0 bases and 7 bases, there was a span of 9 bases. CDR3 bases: TGTGCCAGCAGCCAAGATAGGACTGGTGAAAAACTGTTTTTT. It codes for CASSQDRTGEKLFF.

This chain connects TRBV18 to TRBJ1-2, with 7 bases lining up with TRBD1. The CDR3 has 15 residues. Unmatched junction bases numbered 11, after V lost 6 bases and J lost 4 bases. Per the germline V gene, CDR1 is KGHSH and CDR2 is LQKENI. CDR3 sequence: CASSPGTAMGYGYTF. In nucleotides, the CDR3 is TGTGCCAGCTCCCCCGGGACAGCGATGGGCTATGGCTACACCTTC.

In DNA form, the CDR3 reads TGTGCCAGCAGCACAACAGGGGCCTACGAGCAGTACTTC. Its translation is CASSTTGAYEQYF. The chain has TRBV7-9 and TRBJ2-7; 7 nucleotides match TRBD1. Germline CDR1 is SEHNR and CDR2 is FQNEAQ (reference sequence). V gave up 5 bases and J gave up 2 bases; unmatched junction bases: 3. This CDR3 region has 13 residues.

The DNA of the CDR3 is TGTGCCAGCAGGGCTAAGGGGCAGGGCTACGAGCAGTACTTC. Amino acids: CASRAKGQGYEQYF. The chain employs TRBV5-4 and TRBJ2-7; maybe TRBD1 (5 bases). Germline CDR1 is SGHNT and CDR2 is YYREEE (reference sequence). The ends were cut back, 5 bases at V and 3 bases at J, with 15 bases in the middle. This CDR3 is 14 amino acids long. Full variable domain (outside the CDR3, taken from reference TRBV5-4 and TRBJ2-7): ETGVTQSPTHLIKTRGQQVTLRCSSQSGHNTVSWYQQALGQGPQFIFQYYREEENGRGNFPPRFSGLQFPNYSSELNVNALELDDSALYLCASRAKGQGYEQYFGPGTRLTVT.

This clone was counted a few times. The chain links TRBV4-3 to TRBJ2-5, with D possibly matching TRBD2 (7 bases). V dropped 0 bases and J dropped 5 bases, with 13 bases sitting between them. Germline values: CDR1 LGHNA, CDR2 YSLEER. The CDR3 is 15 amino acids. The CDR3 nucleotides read TGCGCCAGCAGCCAAGACAGGGGAGGGCAGGAGACCCAGTACTTC. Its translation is CASSQDRGGQETQYF.

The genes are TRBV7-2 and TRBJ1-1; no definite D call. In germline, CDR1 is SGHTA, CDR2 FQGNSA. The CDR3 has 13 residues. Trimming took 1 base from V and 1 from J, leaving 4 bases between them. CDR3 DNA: TGTGCCAGCAGCTTAGGCAGGAACACTGAAGCTTTCTTT. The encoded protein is CASSLGRNTEAFF.

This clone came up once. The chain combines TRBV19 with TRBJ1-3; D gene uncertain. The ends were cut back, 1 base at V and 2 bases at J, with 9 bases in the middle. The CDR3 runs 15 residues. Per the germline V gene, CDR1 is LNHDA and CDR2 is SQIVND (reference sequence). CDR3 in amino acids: CASSIGAITGNTIYF. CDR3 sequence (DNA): TGTGCCAGTAGTATAGGGGCGATAACTGGAAACACCATATATTTT.

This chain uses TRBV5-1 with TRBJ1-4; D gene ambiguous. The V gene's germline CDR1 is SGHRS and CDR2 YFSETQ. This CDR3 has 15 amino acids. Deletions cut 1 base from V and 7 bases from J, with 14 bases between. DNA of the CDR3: TGCGCCAGCAGCTTGTCGGGTATCGCTTCTGAAAAACTGTTTTTT. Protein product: CASSLSGIASEKLFF.

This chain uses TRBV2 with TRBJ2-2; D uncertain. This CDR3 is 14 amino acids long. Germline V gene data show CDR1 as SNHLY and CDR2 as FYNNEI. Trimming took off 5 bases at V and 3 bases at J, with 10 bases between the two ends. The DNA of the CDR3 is TGTGCCAGCAGTCCCCTCCTCGACACCGGGGAGCTGTTTTTT. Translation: CASSPLLDTGELFF.

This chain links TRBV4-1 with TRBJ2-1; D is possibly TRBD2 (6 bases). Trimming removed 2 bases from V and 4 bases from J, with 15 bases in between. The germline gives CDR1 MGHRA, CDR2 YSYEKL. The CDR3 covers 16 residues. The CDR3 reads CASSQPRDSPYNEQFF. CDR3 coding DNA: TGCGCCAGCAGCCAACCCAGGGACTCCCCTTACAATGAGCAGTTCTTC.

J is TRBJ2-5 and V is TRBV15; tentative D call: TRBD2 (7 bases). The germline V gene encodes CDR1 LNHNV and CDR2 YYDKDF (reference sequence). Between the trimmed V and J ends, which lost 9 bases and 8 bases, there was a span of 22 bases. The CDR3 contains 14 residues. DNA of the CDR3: TGTGCCACAAAACAGGGAGGGACGACAGAAACCCAGTACTTC. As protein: CATKQGGTTETQYF. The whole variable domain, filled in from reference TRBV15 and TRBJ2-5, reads DAMVIQNPRYQVTQFGKPVTLSCSQTLNHNVMYWYQQKSSQAPKLLFHYYDKDFNNEADTPDNFQSRRPNTSFCFLDIRSPGLGDTAMYLCATKQGGTTETQYFGPGTRLLVL.

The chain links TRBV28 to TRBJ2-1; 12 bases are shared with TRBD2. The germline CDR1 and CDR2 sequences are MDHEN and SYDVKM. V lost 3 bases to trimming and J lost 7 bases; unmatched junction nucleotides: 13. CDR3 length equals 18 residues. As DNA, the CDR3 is TGTGCCAGCAGTTTCGAGCTAGCGGGAGGGCCCGGGAGAAATGAGCAGTTCTTC. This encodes CASSFELAGGPGRNEQFF.

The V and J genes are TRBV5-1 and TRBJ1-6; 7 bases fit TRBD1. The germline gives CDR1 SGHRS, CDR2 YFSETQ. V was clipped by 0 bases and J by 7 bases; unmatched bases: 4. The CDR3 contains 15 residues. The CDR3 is CASSLETGPNSPLHF. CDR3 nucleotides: TGCGCCAGCAGCTTGGAGACAGGGCCGAATTCACCCCTCCACTTT.

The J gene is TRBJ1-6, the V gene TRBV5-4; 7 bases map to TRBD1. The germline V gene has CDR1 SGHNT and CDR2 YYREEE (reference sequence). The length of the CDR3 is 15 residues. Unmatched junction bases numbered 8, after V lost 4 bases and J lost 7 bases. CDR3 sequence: CASSVQGVRNSPLHF. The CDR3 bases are TGTGCCAGCAGCGTCCAGGGGGTTCGGAATTCACCCCTCCACTTT.